The clone carrying this TCR beta chain was observed a few times. Its antigen is unidentified. Germline V lookup: CDR1 SGHTA, CDR2 FQGTGA. Trimming at V came to 5 bases and at J to 6 bases, leaving 9 bases not matched to a gene. This CDR3 has 15 residues. The sample's time point: pre-sensitization, week 0. Treatment reported: therapeutic diphenylcyclopropenone sensitization with weekly scalp DPC. These data come from a study of human T cells and chemical hapten exposure. Study-wide context: Once 0.01% DPC had been applied to the upper back by patch test, readings were taken at 6 days. TCR yields differed between samples (mainly from small differences in pooled library volume). The study, taken as a whole, reports: No shift was seen in TCRs above 1 in 1000 frequency with DPC sensitization.

Under the authors' procedure: 100,000 or so TCRs per sample was the median, with a range of roughly 23,224 to 750,000. TCRdb recomputed calls from the RACE reads with MiXCR, one row per CDR3 protein. What appears here as the V and J calls and clone size reflects TCRdb's work, not the paper's. The sample consists of some 330,000 distinct CDR3 sequences, 5.5% of them appearing once. V gene TRBV7-3 combines with J gene TRBJ2-1; 8 bases are a match to TRBD2. This clonotype was obtained from a woman in her late teens or twenties with alopecia areata. Some clones in this sample may be carry-over from other donors' samples. Source: whole blood, taken in connection with sensitization to the hapten diphenylcyclopropenone (DPC). DNA for the CDR3: TGTGCCAGCAGCCGTGGACTAGCAACCAGCAATGAGCAGTTCTTC. Protein sequence: CASSRGLATSNEQFF.